This T cell receptor (beta chain) was documented in a study of blood T cell repertoires in COVID-19. TCRdb keeps only in-frame clones here, not all; method: immunoSEQ multiplex PCR. Here the sample spans hundreds of thousands of clones, over 85% being singletons. Two negative PCRs, clearance, or symptom resolution were required of recovered Cohort 3 donors. Source material: PBMCs or T cells enriched from blood (not recorded which). The source is a man aged 55 to 70 who had recovered from COVID-19.

CDR3 protein: CATATNRGRGTEAFF. The CDR3 coding sequence is TGTGCCACCGCCACAAACAGGGGGCGTGGGACTGAAGCTTTCTTT. This chain uses TRBV19 with TRBJ1-1, with TRBD1 identical over 9 bases. With 10 bases clipped from V and 5 bases from J, the junction kept 14 bases outside the gene matches. CDR1 and CDR2 (germline): LNHDA, SQIVND (reference sequence). CDR3 length equals 15 residues.